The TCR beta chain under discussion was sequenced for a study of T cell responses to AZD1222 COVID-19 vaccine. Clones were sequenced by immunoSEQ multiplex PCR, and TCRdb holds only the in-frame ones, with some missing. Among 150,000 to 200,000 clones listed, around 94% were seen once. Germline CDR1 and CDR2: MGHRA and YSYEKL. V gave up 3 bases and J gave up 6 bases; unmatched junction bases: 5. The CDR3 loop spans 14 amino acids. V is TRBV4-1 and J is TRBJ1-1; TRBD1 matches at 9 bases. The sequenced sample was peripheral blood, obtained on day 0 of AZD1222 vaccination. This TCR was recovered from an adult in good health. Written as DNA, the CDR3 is TGCGCCAGCAGCCATCCACAGGGGGCCGCTGAAGCTTTCTTT. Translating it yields CASSHPQGAAEAFF.